A selection of T cell receptor beta chains follows, all from one sample in a study of T cell responses to AZD1222 COVID-19 vaccine. Profiled with immunoSEQ multiplex PCR; TCRdb holds only in-frame clones, not every one. The sample carries roughly 90,000 clones, 90% to 95% recorded once. The source material was peripheral blood, sampled on day 0 of MenACWY control vaccination. Every receptor here comes from an adult in good health. CDR3s include the opening cysteine and the closing phenylalanine or tryptophan. D genes are given only for firm matches. Part of the rows lack a size; the others show once, few, many or a class for expanded clones.

len	v_gene	j_gene	abundance	d_gene	CDR3aa	CDR3nt
18	TRBV24-1	TRBJ1-2	NA	TRBD1	CATSDSRTGTGTLWGYTF	TGTGCCACCAGTGATTCCCGCACCGGGACAGGTACCCTCTGGGGCTACACCTTC
13	TRBV12-3/TRBV12-4	TRBJ1-1	NA	NA	CASSFGGGTEAFF	TGTGCCAGCAGTTTCGGGGGTGGGACTGAAGCTTTCTTT
14	TRBV6-2/TRBV6-3	TRBJ1-1	NA	NA	CASSIGPGNTEAFF	TGTGCCAGTAGTATAGGCCCGGGTAACACTGAAGCTTTCTTT
15	TRBV11-2	TRBJ1-1	NA	TRBD1	CASSLRGDRGLEAFF	TGTGCCAGCAGCTTACGAGGGGACAGGGGGCTTGAAGCTTTCTTT
15	TRBV10-2	TRBJ2-3	NA	TRBD1	CASRTQGASTDTQYF	TGCGCCAGCAGGACACAGGGGGCTAGCACAGATACGCAGTATTTT
11	TRBV5-1	TRBJ1-2	NA	NA	CASSNGQGYTF	TGCGCCAGCAGCAATGGACAGGGCTACACCTTC
13	TRBV18	TRBJ1-5	NA	NA	CASSPGQNQPQHF	TGTGCCAGCTCACCGGGACAAAATCAGCCCCAGCATTTT
15	TRBV7-8	TRBJ2-1	NA	NA	CASSLEQASYNEQFF	TGTGCCAGCAGCTTAGAGCAAGCCTCCTACAATGAGCAGTTCTTC
11	TRBV4-1	TRBJ2-7	once	NA	CASSQAGQQYF	TGCGCCAGCAGCCAAGCGGGACAGCAGTACTTC
15	TRBV27	TRBJ2-2	NA	TRBD2	CASSSLAINTGELFF	TGTGCCAGCAGTTCACTAGCGATAAACACCGGGGAGCTGTTTTTT
15	TRBV24-1	TRBJ2-1	NA	TRBD1	CATAGQGTSGDEQFF	TGTGCCACCGCCGGACAGGGGACCTCTGGCGATGAGCAGTTCTTC
15	TRBV19	TRBJ2-1	NA	TRBD2	CASSMSAGGPGEQFF	TGTGCCAGTAGTATGTCCGCGGGAGGGCCGGGTGAGCAGTTCTTC
15	TRBV7-2	TRBJ2-7	NA	TRBD2	CASSPQRGASYEQYF	TGTGCCAGCAGCCCCCAGCGGGGGGCGAGTTACGAGCAGTACTTC
13	TRBV5-8	TRBJ2-7	NA	NA	CASRLRGVYEQYF	TGTGCCAGCAGGCTACGAGGGGTCTACGAGCAGTACTTC
13	TRBV5-1	TRBJ1-1	NA	NA	CASSLWGNTEAFF	TGCGCCAGCAGCTTGTGGGGCAACACTGAAGCTTTCTTT
15	TRBV2	TRBJ1-1	NA	NA	CASKELDRINTEAFF	TGTGCCAGCAAGGAACTCGACAGAATAAACACTGAAGCTTTCTTT
19	TRBV14	TRBJ2-4	NA	NA	CASSQGQVAAGVAKNIQYF	TGTGCCAGCAGCCAAGGTCAAGTTGCAGCCGGGGTAGCCAAAAACATTCAGTACTTC
16	TRBV6-5	TRBJ1-2	NA	TRBD1	CASSSQARTGKYGYTF	TGTGCCAGCAGTTCTCAGGCCCGGACAGGGAAATATGGCTACACCTTC
16	TRBV6-2/TRBV6-3	TRBJ1-2	NA	TRBD1	CASSYGTGTSGYGYTF	TGTGCCAGCAGTTACGGGACAGGAACCTCTGGCTATGGCTACACCTTC
15	TRBV10-1	TRBJ2-2	NA	NA	CASSEAEPSTGELFF	TGCGCCAGCAGTGAGGCCGAGCCGAGCACCGGGGAGCTGTTTTTT
11	TRBV6-6	TRBJ2-5	NA	NA	CASTDGETQYF	TGTGCCAGCACCGATGGAGAGACCCAGTACTTC
15	TRBV5-1	TRBJ2-7	NA	NA	CASSLAETSSYEQYF	TGCGCCAGCAGCTTGGCGGAAACTAGCTCCTACGAGCAGTACTTC
14	TRBV7-9	TRBJ1-1	NA	TRBD1	CASSFTTRTGEAFF	TGTGCCAGCAGCTTTACGACGCGGACAGGTGAAGCTTTCTTT
14	TRBV7-2	TRBJ2-3	NA	TRBD2	CASSPGLAGNTQYF	TGTGCCAGCAGCCCTGGACTAGCGGGTAATACGCAGTATTTT
15	TRBV7-8	TRBJ2-3	NA	NA	CASSLRRRETDTQYF	TGTGCCAGCAGCTTACGGCGGCGGGAAACAGATACGCAGTATTTT
14	TRBV5-8	TRBJ1-2	few	NA	CASSFRGGSYGYTF	TGTGCCAGCAGCTTCCGGGGCGGCTCCTATGGCTACACCTTC
15	TRBV19	TRBJ2-1	NA	NA	CASILSFGAGNEQFF	TGTGCCAGTATCCTTTCGTTCGGGGCGGGCAATGAGCAGTTCTTC
15	TRBV27	TRBJ2-7	once	TRBD1	CASSVEHRGTDEQYF	TGTGCCAGCAGTGTAGAACACAGGGGGACGGACGAGCAGTACTTC
21	TRBV28	TRBJ2-1	NA	TRBD2	CASSYGARAGGRLSPYNEQFF	TGTGCCAGCAGTTATGGGGCGAGAGCGGGAGGCCGACTGTCGCCCTACAATGAGCAGTTCTTC
15	TRBV6-4	TRBJ1-1	NA	NA	CASSQSTVPGTEAFF	TGTGCCAGCAGTCAGTCGACGGTACCAGGCACTGAAGCTTTCTTT
15	TRBV15	TRBJ2-1	NA	NA	CATSREPGVKNEQFF	TGTGCCACCAGCAGAGAGCCGGGAGTGAAAAATGAGCAGTTCTTC
16	TRBV3-1/TRBV3-2	TRBJ1-6	once	NA	CASSQEGAGTNSPLHF	TGTGCCAGCAGCCAAGAAGGAGCGGGAACCAATTCACCCCTCCACTTT
13	TRBV2	TRBJ1-5	NA	NA	CASTLQGNQPQHF	TGTGCCAGCACCCTCCAGGGCAATCAGCCCCAGCATTTT
15	TRBV11-2	TRBJ2-2	once	NA	CASSSKTVIPGELFF	TGTGCCAGCAGCTCTAAAACTGTGATCCCCGGGGAGCTGTTTTTT
14	TRBV5-6	TRBJ1-1	once	NA	CASPLGGPDTEAFF	TGTGCCAGCCCCCTGGGGGGCCCGGACACTGAAGCTTTCTTT
15	TRBV6-5	TRBJ1-6	NA	TRBD1	CANRSDRGESSPLHF	TGTGCCAACCGAAGCGACAGGGGAGAAAGTTCACCCCTCCACTTT
12	TRBV5-4	TRBJ1-1	NA	NA	CASSQDYTEAFF	TGTGCCAGCAGCCAGGACTACACTGAAGCTTTCTTT
13	TRBV7-7	TRBJ1-1	NA	NA	CASSWTPNTEAFF	TGTGCCAGCAGCTGGACACCCAACACTGAAGCTTTCTTT
12	TRBV7-2	TRBJ2-3	NA	NA	CASSPQMDTQYF	TGTGCCAGCAGCCCCCAAATGGATACGCAGTATTTT
13	TRBV19	TRBJ1-1	NA	NA	CASSIRENTEAFF	TGTGCCAGTAGTATTAGGGAGAACACTGAAGCTTTCTTT
16	TRBV28	TRBJ1-5	NA	NA	CASSSPPLGSRQPQHF	TGTGCCAGCAGTTCGCCCCCCCTGGGGTCACGGCAGCCCCAGCATTTT
16	TRBV5-8	TRBJ2-1	NA	TRBD2	CASSMGASGSRYEQFF	TGTGCCAGCAGCATGGGGGCTAGCGGGAGTAGGTATGAGCAGTTCTTC
15	TRBV9	TRBJ2-1	NA	NA	CASSVGSRSYNGQFF	TGTGCCAGCAGCGTAGGTTCTCGATCCTACAATGGGCAGTTCTTC
15	TRBV19	TRBJ1-1	NA	NA	CASSIAHGGNTEAFF	TGTGCCAGTAGTATAGCACACGGGGGGAACACTGAAGCTTTCTTT
15	TRBV3-1/TRBV3-2	TRBJ1-2	NA	TRBD1	CASSQDGQGIYGYTF	TGTGCCAGCAGCCAAGACGGACAGGGTATTTATGGCTACACCTTC
15	TRBV7-9	TRBJ2-3	NA	TRBD2	CASGSGLAYENTQYF	TGTGCCAGCGGATCCGGACTAGCCTACGAAAATACGCAGTATTTT
17	TRBV30	TRBJ2-1	NA	NA	CAWAADGWDKSTHEQFF	TGTGCCTGGGCGGCGGATGGGTGGGACAAAAGCACCCATGAGCAGTTCTTC
13	TRBV12-3/TRBV12-4	TRBJ1-2	NA	TRBD1	CASSYGTGVGYTF	TGTGCCAGCAGTTATGGGACAGGGGTTGGCTACACCTTC
15	TRBV11-2	TRBJ2-2	NA	NA	CASSLVGGATGELFF	TGTGCCAGCAGCTTAGTAGGGGGTGCAACCGGGGAGCTGTTTTTT
13	TRBV6-1	TRBJ1-2	few	NA	CASSERRNYGYTF	TGTGCCAGCAGTGAACGTAGAAACTATGGCTACACCTTC
13	TRBV4-3	TRBJ1-1	NA	NA	CASSQKRSTEAFF	TGCGCCAGCAGCCAGAAGAGGTCCACTGAAGCTTTCTTT
12	TRBV29-1	TRBJ1-4	NA	NA	CSVDSGSRELFF	TGCAGCGTTGACAGTGGGTCGCGGGAACTGTTTTTT
16	TRBV7-8	TRBJ2-7	NA	TRBD2	CASSSLSGSGSYEQYF	TGTGCCAGCAGCTCCCTGAGCGGGAGTGGATCCTACGAGCAGTACTTC